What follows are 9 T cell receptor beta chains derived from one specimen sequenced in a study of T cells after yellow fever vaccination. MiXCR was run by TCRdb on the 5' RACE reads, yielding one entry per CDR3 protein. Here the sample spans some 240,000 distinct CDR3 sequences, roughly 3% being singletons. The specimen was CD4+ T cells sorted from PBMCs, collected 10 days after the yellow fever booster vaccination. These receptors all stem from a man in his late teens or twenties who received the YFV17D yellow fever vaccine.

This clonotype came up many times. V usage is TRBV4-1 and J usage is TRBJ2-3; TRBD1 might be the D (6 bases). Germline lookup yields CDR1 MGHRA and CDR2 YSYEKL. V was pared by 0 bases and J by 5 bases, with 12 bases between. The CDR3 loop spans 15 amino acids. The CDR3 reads CASSQDFDRKDTQYF. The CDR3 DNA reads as TGCGCCAGCAGCCAAGATTTCGACAGGAAAGATACGCAGTATTTT.

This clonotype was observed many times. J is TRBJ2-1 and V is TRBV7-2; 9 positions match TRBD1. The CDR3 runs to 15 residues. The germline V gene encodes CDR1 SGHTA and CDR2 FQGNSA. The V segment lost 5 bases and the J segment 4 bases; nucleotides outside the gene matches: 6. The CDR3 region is CASSARQGVYNEQFF. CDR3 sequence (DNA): TGTGCCAGCAGCGCCCGACAGGGGGTGTACAATGAGCAGTTCTTC.

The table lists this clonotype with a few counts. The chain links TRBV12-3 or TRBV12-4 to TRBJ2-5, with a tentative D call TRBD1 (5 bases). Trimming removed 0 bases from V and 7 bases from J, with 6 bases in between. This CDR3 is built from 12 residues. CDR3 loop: CASSLAGVTQYF. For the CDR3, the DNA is TGTGCCAGCAGTTTAGCAGGGGTGACCCAGTACTTC.

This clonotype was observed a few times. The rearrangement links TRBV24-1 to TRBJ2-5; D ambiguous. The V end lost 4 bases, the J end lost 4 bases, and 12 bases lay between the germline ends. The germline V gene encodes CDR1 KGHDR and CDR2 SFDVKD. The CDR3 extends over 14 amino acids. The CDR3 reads CATSDPGSLETQYF. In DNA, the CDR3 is TGTGCCACCAGTGACCCGGGCAGTCTAGAGACCCAGTACTTC.

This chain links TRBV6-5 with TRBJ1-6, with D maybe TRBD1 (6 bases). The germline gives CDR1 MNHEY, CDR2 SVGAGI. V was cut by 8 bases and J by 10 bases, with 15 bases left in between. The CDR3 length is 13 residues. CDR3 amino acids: CASQKTGTSPLHF. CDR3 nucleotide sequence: TGTGCCAGCCAGAAGACAGGCACGTCACCCCTCCACTTT.

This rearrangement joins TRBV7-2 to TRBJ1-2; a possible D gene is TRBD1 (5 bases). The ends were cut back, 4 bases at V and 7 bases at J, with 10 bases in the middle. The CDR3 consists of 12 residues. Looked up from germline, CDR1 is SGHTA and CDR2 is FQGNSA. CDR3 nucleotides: TGTGCCAGCAGCTATCAGGGATCTGGCTACACCTTC. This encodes CASSYQGSGYTF.

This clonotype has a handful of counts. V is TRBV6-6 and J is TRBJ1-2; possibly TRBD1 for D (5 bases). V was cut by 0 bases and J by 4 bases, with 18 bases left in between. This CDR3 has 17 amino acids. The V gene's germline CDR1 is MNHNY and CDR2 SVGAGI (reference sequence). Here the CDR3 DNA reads TGTGCCAGCAGTTACTCGAACCGGGGCCCGGGAGGCTATGGCTACACCTTC. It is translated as CASSYSNRGPGGYGYTF.

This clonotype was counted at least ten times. Here the CDR3 reads CASSDHDPGSATYNEQFF. The CDR3 DNA reads TGTGCCAGCAGTGACCACGATCCAGGTTCAGCGACCTACAATGAGCAGTTCTTC. V gene TRBV12-3 or TRBV12-4 combines with J gene TRBJ2-1; no clear D gene. The CDR3 loop spans 18 amino acids. Trimming took 5 bases from V and 2 from J, leaving 22 bases between them.

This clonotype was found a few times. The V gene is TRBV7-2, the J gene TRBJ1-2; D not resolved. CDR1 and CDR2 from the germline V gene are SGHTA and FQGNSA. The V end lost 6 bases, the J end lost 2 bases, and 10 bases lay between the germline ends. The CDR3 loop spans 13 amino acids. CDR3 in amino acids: CASSPDKNYGYTF. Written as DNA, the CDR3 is TGTGCCAGCAGTCCAGACAAGAACTATGGCTACACCTTC. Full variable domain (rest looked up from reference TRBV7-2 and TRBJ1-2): GAGVSQSPSNKVTEKGKDVELRCDPISGHTALYWYRQSLGQGLEFLIYFQGNSAPDKSGLPSDRFSAERTGGSVSTLTIQRTQQEDSAVYLCASSPDKNYGYTFGSGTRLTVV.